This T cell receptor beta chain was identified during a study of blood T cell repertoires in COVID-19. Libraries were prepared by immunoSEQ multiplex PCR; TCRdb keeps only in-frame clonotypes and omits some of them. Here the sample spans 250,000 to 350,000 clones, just under 90% being singletons. V lost 3 bases and J 5 bases, leaving 4 bases between the germline ends. The CDR3 totals 11 residues. This receptor was obtained from a woman aged 50 to 60 with COVID-19, enrolled during active disease. The chain recombines TRBV12-3 or TRBV12-4 with TRBJ2-5, with no clear D. Material: peripheral blood. The CDR3 region is CASSFLETQYF. CDR3 sequence (DNA): TGTGCCAGCAGTTTCCTGGAGACCCAGTACTTC.